The clone carrying this TCR beta chain was seen repeatedly, ten times or more. Antigen: not known. The sample comes from a study of regulatory T cells in long-lasting Graves disease. Overall study results and limits: Only a small sample size was used, which may have cut accuracy. TCR diversity in persistent Graves' patients was below that of newly diagnosed ones. Persistent disease favored TRBV28, TRBJ1-2 and TRBJ2-5.

Construction of TCR beta libraries relied on iRepertoire HTBI primers and on Arm-PCR targeting CDR3 regions. TCRdb re-called the multiplex PCR reads with MiXCR, one entry per CDR3 protein. The table has some 280,000 distinct CDR3 sequences, 20% to 25% seen once; the top ten hold around three fifths. From germline, CDR1 is SGHTA and CDR2 FQGTGA. Deletions cut 5 bases from V and 2 bases from J, with 13 bases between. The CDR3 is 14 residues long. As to time point: persistent/refractory GD, antithyroid drugs over 5 years with positive TRAb. Isolated PBMC RNA provided the starting material for the TCR library. With EDTA tubes as the receptacles, approximately 8.2 milliliters of peripheral blood were drawn.

The chain employs TRBV7-3 and TRBJ2-7; weak D call: TRBD1 (5 bases). The receptor's source is a female donor with Graves disease. The specimen comprised peripheral blood mononuclear cells (PBMCs), sampled when the disease was refractory, from a patient treated with antithyroid drugs. CDR3 residues: CASSPSTDPYEQYF. The CDR3, as DNA: TGTGCCAGCAGCCCCTCGACAGACCCCTACGAGCAGTACTTC.